These 21 T cell receptor beta chains originate from one sample sequenced in a study of read filtering for tumor transcriptome and immune sequencing. The library was built from 400 ng RNA with molecular barcoded adaptors for alpha/delta and beta/gamma chains. TCRdb ran MiXCR on the reads and lists one entry per CDR3 protein. The table lists around 50,000 distinct CDR3 sequences, approximately 13% of them singletons, with under 20% in the top ten. The source material was a population of CD138-negative cells sorted from bone marrow. Source of these receptors: a donor aged 40 or older with multiple myeloma.

A remark on this clonotype: This sequence may be a read error, since a much larger clone differs from it by one base. The genes are TRBV20-1 and TRBJ2-1; D might be TRBD1 (6 bases). V was clipped by 3 bases and J by 8 bases, with 14 bases between them. This CDR3 is 13 amino acids long. Germline CDR1 and CDR2: DFQATT and SNEGSKA (reference sequence). The DNA for the CDR3 is TGCAGTGCTAGGAAAGGACAGTACGATGAGCAGTTCTTC. Amino acid sequence: CSARKGQYDEQFF.

This clonotype was recorded many times. The rearrangement joins TRBV3-1 to TRBJ1-5, with 9 bases matching TRBD1. V gave up 3 bases and J gave up 6 bases; unmatched junction bases: 12. The CDR3 is made up of 17 amino acids. Germline CDR1 reads LGHDT; CDR2 reads YNNKEL (reference sequence). The CDR3 region has the DNA TGTGCCAGCAGCCATGCCGGGACAGGGTTGTTAGGTCAGCCCCAGCATTTT. It specifies CASSHAGTGLLGQPQHF. Filled out from reference TRBV3-1 and TRBJ1-5, the complete variable domain reads DTAVSQTPKYLVTQMGNDKSIKCEQNLGHDTMYWYKQDSKKFLKIMFSYNNKELIINETVPNRFSPKSPDKAHLNLHINSLELGDSAVYFCASSHAGTGLLGQPQHFGDGTRLSIL.

This clonotype showed up many times. The V and J genes are TRBV5-1 and TRBJ2-5; tentative D call: TRBD2 (5 bases). The V end was cut by 0 bases, the J end by 4 bases, with 10 bases between. The CDR3 length is 14 residues. In germline, CDR1 is SGHRS, CDR2 YFSETQ. Written as DNA, the CDR3 is TGCGCCAGCAGCTTGGGAGGAGGTGGAGAGACCCAGTACTTC. This encodes CASSLGGGGETQYF.

There are many counts of this clonotype. This sequence joins TRBV19 and TRBJ2-3; 7 bases align to TRBD2. V gave up 7 bases and J gave up 1 base; unmatched junction bases: 8. CDR1 and CDR2 from the germline V gene are LNHDA and SQIVND (reference sequence). The CDR3 consists of 15 residues. CDR3 DNA: TGTGCCAGTACCTTAGCGGGCCCTGGCACAGATACGCAGTATTTT. This sequence encodes CASTLAGPGTDTQYF. The complete variable domain, with remaining parts taken from reference TRBV19 and TRBJ2-3, reads DGGITQSPKYLFRKEGQNVTLSCEQNLNHDAMYWYRQDPGQGLRLIYYSQIVNDFQKGDIAEGYSVSREKKESFPLTVTSAQKNPTAFYLCASTLAGPGTDTQYFGPGTRLTVL.

The chain couples TRBV15 to TRBJ2-5, with 9 nucleotides matching TRBD1. The CDR3 runs to 14 residues. The trim removed 1 base at V and 5 bases at J, leaving 2 bases unmatched. The germline CDR1 and CDR2 sequences are LNHNV and YYDKDF (reference sequence). DNA of the CDR3: TGTGCCACCAGCAGAGGAGGACAGGGGGAGACCCAGTACTTC. It encodes CATSRGGQGETQYF.

The chain couples TRBV12-3 or TRBV12-4 to TRBJ2-3; 11 positions agree with TRBD1. Trimming at V came to 3 bases and at J to 3 bases, leaving 2 bases not matched to a gene. This CDR3 comprises 15 residues. CDR3 protein: CASSLDRGPTDTQYF. In DNA, the CDR3 is TGTGCCAGCAGTTTGGACAGGGGGCCGACAGATACGCAGTATTTT.

In regard to this clonotype: This may be a read error: a much more frequent sequence differs by one nucleotide. V usage is TRBV5-1 and J usage is TRBJ2-7, with 9 nucleotides matching TRBD1. Germline CDR1 and CDR2: SGHRS and YFSETQ. The CDR3 totals 15 residues. The CDR3 is CAISFTGGGQYEQYF. CDR3 DNA: TGCGCCATCAGCTTCACAGGGGGCGGTCAGTACGAGCAGTACTTC.

The chain has TRBV11-2 and TRBJ1-1; weak D call: TRBD1 (5 bases). CDR3 length: 15 amino acids. The germline V and J ends were trimmed by 5 bases and 1 base, with 14 bases remaining between them. Germline CDR1 reads SGHAT; CDR2 reads FQNNGV. CDR3 nucleotides: TGTGCCAGCAGCCCCCGGGCAGGGCCGAACACTGAAGCTTTCTTT. It translates to CASSPRAGPNTEAFF.

The table lists this clonotype with many counts. The CDR3 protein is CASSVGQGNTGELFF. CDR3 DNA: TGTGCCAGCAGCGTAGGGCAGGGGAACACCGGGGAGCTGTTTTTT. V usage is TRBV9 and J usage is TRBJ2-2; TRBD1 might be the D (5 bases). With 0 bases removed from V and 1 base from J, the gap between germline ends came to 7 bases. The V gene's germline CDR1 is SGDLS and CDR2 YYNGEE. The CDR3 extends over 15 amino acids.

Ten or more counts support this clonotype. Here the CDR3 reads CASSLLLRDLNGYTF. The CDR3 region has the DNA TGTGCCAGCAGCTTGCTCCTCAGGGACTTAAATGGCTACACCTTC. This chain connects TRBV11-2 to TRBJ1-2; a possible D gene is TRBD1 (5 bases). The CDR3 extends over 15 amino acids. Germline V gene lookup returns CDR1 SGHAT and CDR2 FQNNGV. V lost 3 bases to trimming and J lost 6 bases, with 17 bases between them.

This clonotype was seen repeatedly, ten times or more. V and J are TRBV27 and TRBJ2-3; D not resolved. The CDR3 consists of 13 residues. V was trimmed by 3 bases and J by 6 bases, leaving 10 bases between them. Looked up from germline, CDR1 is MNHEY and CDR2 is SMNVEV (reference sequence). CDR3 sequence (DNA): TGTGCCAGCAGTTTCTCCGCCCGGGATACGCAGTATTTT. Residues: CASSFSARDTQYF.

This rearrangement joins TRBV29-1 to TRBJ1-2; possible D gene TRBD1, 5 bases. The CDR3 runs 12 residues. CDR1 SQVTM and CDR2 ANQGSEA come from the germline V gene. V was shortened by 4 bases and J by 6 bases, with 12 bases between the two germline ends. Written as DNA, the CDR3 is TGCAGCGTTGGGGGGGGTCCTGATGGCTACACCTTC. This codes for CSVGGGPDGYTF.

This clonotype was seen many times. The chain recombines TRBV7-3 with TRBJ1-1; D is unresolved. With 4 bases removed from V and 0 bases from J, the gap between germline ends came to 6 bases. The CDR3 extends over 13 amino acids. CDR1 and CDR2 (germline): SGHTA, FQGTGA. CDR3 sequence: CASSSDMNTEAFF. In nucleotides, the CDR3 is TGTGCCAGCAGCTCGGATATGAACACTGAAGCTTTCTTT.

With regard to this clonotype: This may be a read error, as it is one base from a much larger clone. V and J are TRBV29-1 and TRBJ2-6, with a tentative D call TRBD1 (5 bases). Germline CDR1 is SQVTM and CDR2 is ANQGSEA. The CDR3 runs to 13 residues. CDR3 loop: CSVDGTGANVLAF. The CDR3 DNA sequence: TGCAGCGTTGATGGAACTGGGGCCAACGTCCTGGCTTTC.

This clonotype occurred many times. This rearrangement joins TRBV11-2 to TRBJ2-1, with D possibly matching TRBD1 (6 bases). The CDR3 sequence is 13 residues long. Trimming stripped 5 bases from V and 5 bases from J, with 10 bases between. Germline values: CDR1 SGHAT, CDR2 FQNNGV. The CDR3 loop is CASSLGQNNEQFF. The CDR3 DNA is TGTGCCAGCAGCCTTGGACAGAACAATGAGCAGTTCTTC.

There are many counts of this clonotype. The chain combines TRBV7-2 with TRBJ1-1; D might be TRBD1 (6 bases). V lost 4 bases and J lost 0, with 18 bases in between. Germline V CDR1 and CDR2: SGHTA, FQGNSA. The CDR3 covers 17 residues. The CDR3 region is CASSSSRPGQMNTEAFF. CDR3 nucleotides: TGTGCCAGCAGCTCAAGTCGACCCGGACAGATGAACACTGAAGCTTTCTTT.

This clonotype was counted many times. J is TRBJ1-1 and V is TRBV5-1; D is perhaps TRBD1 (5 bases). The CDR3 spans 14 residues. Germline-derived CDR1 and CDR2 are SGHRS and YFSETQ. The V and J ends lost 3 bases and 3 bases respectively, with 12 bases between them. The CDR3 DNA sequence: TGCGCCAGCAGCTGGGCCCCGGGGGACACTGAAGCTTTCTTT. Amino acids: CASSWAPGDTEAFF.

This chain connects TRBV6-1 to TRBJ2-5; D not resolved. The CDR3 is made up of 14 amino acids. Germline V gene lookup returns CDR1 MNHNS and CDR2 SASEGT. V was cut by 5 bases and J by 10 bases, with 20 bases left in between. The DNA of the CDR3 is TGTGCCAGCAGTCCTTTGACCCAGGCAGGTGACCAGTACTTC. Translated, it gives CASSPLTQAGDQYF.

There are many counts of this clonotype. This chain uses TRBV6-1 with TRBJ2-3; 9 nucleotides line up with TRBD2. This CDR3 is built from 19 residues. Germline V lookup: CDR1 MNHNS, CDR2 SASEGT. Trimming took 0 bases from V and 0 from J; bases not matched to a gene: 10. This CDR3 reads CASSEANPKAGGSTDTQYF. CDR3 sequence (DNA): TGTGCCAGCAGTGAAGCCAACCCTAAAGCGGGGGGAAGCACAGATACGCAGTATTTT.

About this clonotype itself: A read error may explain this, as a much larger clone is one base away. The chain joins TRBV7-9 to TRBJ1-5; D not certain. The germline V gene encodes CDR1 SEHNR and CDR2 FQNEAQ (reference sequence). This CDR3 region has 15 residues. This CDR3 reads CASNLSGRLGQPQHF. The CDR3 nucleotides read TGTGCCAGCAACTTATCGGGCAGGTTAGGTCAGCCCCAGCATTTT.

Ten or more counts support this clonotype. The chain employs TRBV11-2 and TRBJ1-5; 8 positions match TRBD1. CDR3 length: 20 amino acids. Germline lookup yields CDR1 SGHAT and CDR2 FQNNGV. Trimming took 1 base from V and 3 from J; bases not matched to a gene: 17. CDR3 in DNA: TGTGCCAGCAGCTTAGGCGGCCGATTACAGGGGGGGATAAACAATCAGCCCCAGCATTTT. Protein product: CASSLGGRLQGGINNQPQHF.